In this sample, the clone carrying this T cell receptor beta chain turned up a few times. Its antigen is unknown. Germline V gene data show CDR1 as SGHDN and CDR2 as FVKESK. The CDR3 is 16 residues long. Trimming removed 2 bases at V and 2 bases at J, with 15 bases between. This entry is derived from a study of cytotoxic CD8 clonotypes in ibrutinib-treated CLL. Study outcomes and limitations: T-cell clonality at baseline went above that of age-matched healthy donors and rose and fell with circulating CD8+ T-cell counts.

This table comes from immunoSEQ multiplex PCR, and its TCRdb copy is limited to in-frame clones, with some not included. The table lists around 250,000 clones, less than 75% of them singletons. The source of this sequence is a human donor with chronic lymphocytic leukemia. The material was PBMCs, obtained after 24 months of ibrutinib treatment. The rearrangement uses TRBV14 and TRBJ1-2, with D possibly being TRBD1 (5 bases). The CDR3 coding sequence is TGTGCCAGCAGCCAAACCTCGGGACGCACCAACTATGGCTACACCTTC. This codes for CASSQTSGRTNYGYTF. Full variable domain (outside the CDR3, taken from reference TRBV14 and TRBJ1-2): EAGVTQFPSHSVIEKGQTVTLRCDPISGHDNLYWYRRVMGKEIKFLLHFVKESKQDESGMPNNRFLAERTGGTYSTLKVQPAELEDSGVYFCASSQTSGRTNYGYTFGSGTRLTVV.